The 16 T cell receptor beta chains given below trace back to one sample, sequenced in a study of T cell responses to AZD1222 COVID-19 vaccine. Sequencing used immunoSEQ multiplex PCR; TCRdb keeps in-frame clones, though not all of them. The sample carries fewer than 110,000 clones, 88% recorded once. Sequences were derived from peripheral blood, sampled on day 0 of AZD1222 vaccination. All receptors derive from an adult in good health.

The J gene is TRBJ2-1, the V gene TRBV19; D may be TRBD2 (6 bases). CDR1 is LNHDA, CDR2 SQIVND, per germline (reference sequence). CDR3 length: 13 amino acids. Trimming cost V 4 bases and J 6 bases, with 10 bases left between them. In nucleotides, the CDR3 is TGTGCCAGTAGTACTGGGGACTCCAATGAGCAGTTCTTC. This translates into CASSTGDSNEQFF.

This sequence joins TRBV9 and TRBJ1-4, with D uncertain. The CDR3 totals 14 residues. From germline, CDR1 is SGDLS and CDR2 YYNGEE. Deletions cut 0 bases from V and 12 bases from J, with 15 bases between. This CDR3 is CASSVGTVGGELFF. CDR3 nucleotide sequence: TGTGCCAGCAGCGTAGGGACGGTGGGTGGGGAACTGTTTTTT.

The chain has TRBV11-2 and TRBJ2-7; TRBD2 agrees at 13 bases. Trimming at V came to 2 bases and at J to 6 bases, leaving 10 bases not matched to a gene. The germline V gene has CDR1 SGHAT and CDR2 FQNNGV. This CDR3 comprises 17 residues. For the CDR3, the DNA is TGTGCCAGCAGCTTACCCCGGACTAGCGGGAGTCTCTGCGAGCAGTACTTC. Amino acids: CASSLPRTSGSLCEQYF.

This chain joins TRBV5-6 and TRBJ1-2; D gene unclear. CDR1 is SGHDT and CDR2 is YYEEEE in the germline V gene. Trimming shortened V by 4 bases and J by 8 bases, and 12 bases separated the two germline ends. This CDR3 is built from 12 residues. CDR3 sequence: CASSRTMWGYTF. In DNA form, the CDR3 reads TGTGCCAGCAGCCGGACTATGTGGGGCTACACCTTC.

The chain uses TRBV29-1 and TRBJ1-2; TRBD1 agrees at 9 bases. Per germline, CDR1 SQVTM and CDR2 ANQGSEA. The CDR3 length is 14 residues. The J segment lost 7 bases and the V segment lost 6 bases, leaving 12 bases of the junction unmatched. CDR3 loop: CSVAGTGSSGGYTF. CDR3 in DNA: TGCAGCGTCGCCGGGACAGGGTCTTCGGGTGGCTACACCTTC. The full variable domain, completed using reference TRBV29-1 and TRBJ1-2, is SAVISQKPSRDICQRGTSLTIQCQVDSQVTMMFWYRQQPGQSLTLIATANQGSEATYESGFVIDKFPISRPNLTFSTLTVSNMSPEDSSIYLCSVAGTGSSGGYTFGSGTRLTVV.

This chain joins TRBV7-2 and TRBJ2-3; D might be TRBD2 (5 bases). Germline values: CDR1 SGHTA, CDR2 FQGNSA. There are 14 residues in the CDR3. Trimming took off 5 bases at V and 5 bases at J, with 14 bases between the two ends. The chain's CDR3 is CASSPSFGEDTQYF. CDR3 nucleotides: TGTGCCAGCAGCCCATCCTTCGGGGAAGATACGCAGTATTTT.

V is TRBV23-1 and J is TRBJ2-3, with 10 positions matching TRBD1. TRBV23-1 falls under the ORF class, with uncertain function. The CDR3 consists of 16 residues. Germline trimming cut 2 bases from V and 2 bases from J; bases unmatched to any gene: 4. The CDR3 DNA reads TGCGCCAGCAGTCAACGGGACAGGGGACACACAGATACGCAGTATTTT. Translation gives CASSQRDRGHTDTQYF.

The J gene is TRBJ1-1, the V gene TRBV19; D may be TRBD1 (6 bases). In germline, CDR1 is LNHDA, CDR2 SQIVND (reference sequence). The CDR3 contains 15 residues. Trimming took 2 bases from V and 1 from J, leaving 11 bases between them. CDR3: CASSIILQGNTEAFF. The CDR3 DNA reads TGTGCCAGTAGTATAATTTTACAGGGGAACACTGAAGCTTTCTTT.

This CDR3 reads CASLGGWNTEAFF. The DNA of the CDR3 is TGTGCCAGCTTAGGGGGCTGGAACACTGAAGCTTTCTTT. The chain has TRBV3-1 (or the pseudogene TRBV3-2) and TRBJ1-1; 7 bases fit TRBD1. This CDR3 has 13 residues. Germline loops: CDR1 LGHDT, CDR2 YNNKEL (reference sequence). V gave up 8 bases and J gave up 1 base; unmatched junction bases: 4.

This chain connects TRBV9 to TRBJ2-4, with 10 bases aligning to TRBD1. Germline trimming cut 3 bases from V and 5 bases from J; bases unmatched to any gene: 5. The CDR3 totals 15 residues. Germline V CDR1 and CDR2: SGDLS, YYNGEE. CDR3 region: CASSAGTGVENIQYF. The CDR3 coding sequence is TGTGCCAGCAGCGCCGGGACAGGGGTTGAAAACATTCAGTACTTC.

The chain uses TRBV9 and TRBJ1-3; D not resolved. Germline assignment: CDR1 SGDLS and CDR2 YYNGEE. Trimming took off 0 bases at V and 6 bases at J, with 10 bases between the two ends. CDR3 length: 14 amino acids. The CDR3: CASSVGTYLNTIYF. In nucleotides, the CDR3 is TGTGCCAGCAGCGTAGGGACCTACTTAAACACCATATATTTT.

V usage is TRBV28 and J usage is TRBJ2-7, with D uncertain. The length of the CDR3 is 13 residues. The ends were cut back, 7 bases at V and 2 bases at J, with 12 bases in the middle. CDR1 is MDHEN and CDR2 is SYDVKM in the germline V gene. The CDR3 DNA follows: TGTGCCAGCACCCAGATACCAACCTACGAGCAGTACTTC. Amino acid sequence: CASTQIPTYEQYF.

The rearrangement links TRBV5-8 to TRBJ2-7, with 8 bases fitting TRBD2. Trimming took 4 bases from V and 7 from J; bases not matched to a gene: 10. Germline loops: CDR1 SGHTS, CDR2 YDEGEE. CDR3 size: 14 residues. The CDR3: CASSTPGGAWEQYF. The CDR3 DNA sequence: TGTGCCAGCAGCACCCCGGGGGGGGCATGGGAGCAGTACTTC. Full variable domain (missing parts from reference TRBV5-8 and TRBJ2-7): EAGVTQSPTHLIKTRGQQATLRCSPISGHTSVYWYQQALGLGLQFLLWYDEGEERNRGNFPPRFSGRQFPNYSSELNVNALELEDSALYLCASSTPGGAWEQYFGPGTRLTVT.

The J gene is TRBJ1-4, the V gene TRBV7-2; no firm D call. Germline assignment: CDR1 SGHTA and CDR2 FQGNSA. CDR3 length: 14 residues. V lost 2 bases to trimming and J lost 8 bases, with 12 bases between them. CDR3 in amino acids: CASSLRQTGEKLFF. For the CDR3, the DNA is TGTGCCAGCAGCTTACGCCAGACGGGAGAAAAACTGTTTTTT.

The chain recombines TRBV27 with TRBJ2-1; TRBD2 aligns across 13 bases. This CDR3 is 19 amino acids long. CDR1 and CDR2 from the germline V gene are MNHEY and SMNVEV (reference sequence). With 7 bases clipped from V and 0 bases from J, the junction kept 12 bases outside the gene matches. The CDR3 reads CASKELTSGRLRSYNEQFF. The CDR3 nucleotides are TGTGCCAGCAAGGAGTTGACTAGCGGGAGGTTACGCTCCTACAATGAGCAGTTCTTC.

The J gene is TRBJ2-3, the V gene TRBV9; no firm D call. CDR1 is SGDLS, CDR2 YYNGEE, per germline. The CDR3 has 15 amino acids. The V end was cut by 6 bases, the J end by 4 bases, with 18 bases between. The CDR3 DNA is TGTGCCAGCACCGCAGACGGTTCTGTGCCAGATACGCAGTATTTT. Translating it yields CASTADGSVPDTQYF.